These 10 T cell receptor beta chains were sequenced from one sample in a study of cytomegalovirus exposure and HLA in healthy donors. PCR involved 60 Vbeta and 13 Jbeta primers. TCRdb keeps only in-frame clones here, not all; method: immunoSEQ multiplex PCR. The repertoire holds about 170,000 clones, around 62% seen once, with roughly 2.9% in the top ten. The sample comprised PBMCs. These receptors originate from a man aged 35 to 55 in good health and CMV-seronegative.

The chain is built from TRBV7-8 and TRBJ2-3; tentative D call: TRBD2 (5 bases). Trimming stripped 5 bases from V and 1 base from J, with 13 bases between. Germline lookup yields CDR1 SGHVS and CDR2 FQNEAQ. CDR3 size: 15 residues. CDR3 protein: CASSPRGAGTDTQYF. CDR3 nucleotides: TGTGCCAGCAGCCCCCGGGGTGCGGGCACAGATACGCAGTATTTT.

The chain carries TRBV7-2 and TRBJ1-1; 7 positions match TRBD1. The length of the CDR3 is 14 residues. Germline V gene data show CDR1 as SGHTA and CDR2 as FQGNSA. V was clipped by 5 bases and J by 4 bases; unmatched bases: 7. CDR3 loop: CASSVNRGGTEAFF. The CDR3 DNA is TGTGCCAGCAGCGTAAACAGGGGCGGCACTGAAGCTTTCTTT.

This clone was seen a handful of times. J is TRBJ1-2 and V is TRBV7-9; a possible D gene is TRBD1 (5 bases). The CDR3 consists of 13 residues. V lost 5 bases to trimming and J lost 6 bases, with 13 bases between them. CDR1 and CDR2 (germline): SEHNR, FQNEAQ (reference sequence). The CDR3 here is CASSLGGKDGYTF. The CDR3 bases are TGTGCCAGCAGCCTTGGGGGGAAGGATGGCTACACCTTC.

A few counts support this clone. The rearrangement uses TRBV28 and TRBJ1-2; no clear D gene. Trimming took 6 bases from V and 2 from J, leaving 16 bases between them. The CDR3 totals 15 residues. Germline CDR1 is MDHEN and CDR2 is SYDVKM. CDR3 residues: CASRGGEGTNYGYTF. CDR3 DNA sequence: TGTGCCAGCAGGGGTGGGGAGGGAACCAACTATGGCTACACCTTC.

In its sample, this clone was seen once. V and J are TRBV5-1 and TRBJ2-7; D unresolved. V was clipped by 4 bases and J by 7 bases, with 15 bases between them. The CDR3 runs to 13 residues. The germline gives CDR1 SGHRS, CDR2 YFSETQ. This CDR3 is CASSRLFAAEQYF. The CDR3 DNA is TGCGCCAGCAGCCGGTTATTCGCGGCAGAGCAGTACTTC.

This clone was picked up a small number of times. This sample includes further DNA sequences coding for the same CDR3. The chain uses TRBV9 and TRBJ1-5; 9 positions match TRBD1. V was pared by 0 bases and J by 8 bases, with 3 bases of the junction left unmatched. Germline V gene sequence: CDR1 SGDLS, CDR2 YYNGEE. The CDR3 length is 14 residues. CDR3 in DNA: TGTGCCAGCAGCGTAGGCGACAGGGGGAAGCCCCAGCATTTT. Protein sequence: CASSVGDRGKPQHF.

The rearrangement links TRBV30 to TRBJ2-5, with D unclear. This CDR3 region has 13 residues. CDR1 is GTSNPN, CDR2 SVGIG, per germline (reference sequence). V lost 0 bases and J lost 5, with 10 bases in between. The CDR3 DNA reads as TGTGCCTGGAGTGTGCGCCATGTGGAGACCCAGTACTTC. Translation gives CAWSVRHVETQYF.

This chain links TRBV19 with TRBJ1-6, with TRBD1 as a possible D gene (6 bases). This CDR3 contains 15 residues. V gave up 6 bases and J gave up 9 bases, with 18 bases separating them. The V gene's germline CDR1 is LNHDA and CDR2 SQIVND (reference sequence). The CDR3: CASSPGQSYGSPLHF. CDR3 nucleotide sequence: TGTGCCAGTAGCCCCGGACAGTCCTATGGTTCACCCCTCCACTTT.

Note on this clone: The junction differs from germline at one of its ends, possibly a read error. The sample contains more than one DNA sequence encoding this CDR3. This chain links TRBV13 with TRBJ2-7; the match to TRBD1 covers 8 bases. CDR1 and CDR2 from the germline V gene are PRHDT and FYEKMQ (reference sequence). The CDR3 consists of 16 residues. Written as DNA, the CDR3 is TGTGCTAGCAGGAGAGCAGGGGGCGTCCGGATCCACGAGCAGTACTTC. Translating it yields CASRRAGGVRIHEQYF.

The rearrangement uses TRBV6-5 and TRBJ2-4, with 8 bases fitting TRBD2. The V gene end was trimmed by 1 base and the J gene end by 7 bases; junction bases not matched to a gene: 9. CDR1 and CDR2 (germline): MNHEY, SVGAGI. The CDR3 covers 16 residues. The CDR3 spells CASSYLAGGINNIQYF. DNA for the CDR3: TGTGCCAGCAGTTACTTGGCGGGAGGTATTAACAACATTCAGTACTTC.